Below are 22 T cell receptor beta chains sequenced from a single sample in a study of blood T cell repertoires in COVID-19. The data were produced by immunoSEQ multiplex PCR, yet TCRdb's version contains in-frame clones alone and is incomplete. The sample shows about 200,000 clones, roughly 82% of them seen only once. Input material: peripheral blood. These receptors all stem from a human donor in a cohort sampled during active COVID-19.

V gene TRBV5-1 combines with J gene TRBJ2-4, with 7 bases aligning to TRBD1. V trimming: 0 bases; J trimming: 0 bases; junction bases outside the gene matches: 3. This CDR3 has 16 residues. CDR1 is SGHRS and CDR2 is YFSETQ in the germline V gene. The CDR3 coding sequence is TGCGCCAGCAGCTTGGGGGACAGCCTAGCCAAAAACATTCAGTACTTC. The encoded protein is CASSLGDSLAKNIQYF.

This chain links TRBV27 with TRBJ2-1; TRBD2 matches 11 bases. Trimming removed 8 bases from V and 4 bases from J; junction bases left unmatched: 7. Germline-derived CDR1 and CDR2 are MNHEY and SMNVEV (reference sequence). CDR3 length: 15 residues. CDR3 sequence reads: CASGVAGGVYNEQFF. CDR3 DNA sequence: TGTGCCAGCGGGGTAGCGGGAGGGGTTTACAATGAGCAGTTCTTC.

J is TRBJ1-1 and V is TRBV2; tentative D call: TRBD1 (6 bases). The CDR3 extends over 14 amino acids. CDR1 and CDR2 (germline): SNHLY, FYNNEI. V lost 7 bases to trimming and J lost 0 bases, with 12 bases between them. The CDR3 here is CASTSQGLNTEAFF. The CDR3, as DNA: TGTGCCAGCACGTCGCAGGGGCTGAACACTGAAGCTTTCTTT.

The rearrangement links TRBV4-1 to TRBJ1-6, with D unclear. The V gene lost 1 base and the J gene lost 12 bases, with 10 bases spanning the gap. The germline gives CDR1 MGHRA, CDR2 YSYEKL. The CDR3 totals 13 residues. This chain's CDR3 is CASSQVELVPLHF. The CDR3, as DNA: TGCGCCAGCAGCCAAGTAGAGTTGGTACCCCTCCACTTT.

V gene TRBV15 combines with J gene TRBJ2-1, with 13 bases identical to TRBD2. Looked up from germline, CDR1 is LNHNV and CDR2 is YYDKDF (reference sequence). V lost 1 base, J lost 10 bases, and 1 base stayed unmatched. The CDR3 loop spans 14 amino acids. The CDR3 sequence is CATSRGTSGGEQFF. In DNA, the CDR3 is TGTGCCACCAGCAGAGGGACTAGCGGGGGCGAGCAGTTCTTC.

The V gene is TRBV28, the J gene TRBJ1-1; no definite D call. There are 13 residues in the CDR3. Germline V lookup: CDR1 MDHEN, CDR2 SYDVKM. Trimming pared 5 bases from V and 7 bases from J, leaving 14 bases between. Here the CDR3 DNA reads TGTGCCAGCAGTCCTCCTGAACATCGTGAAGCTTTCTTT. This gives the protein CASSPPEHREAFF.

This rearrangement joins TRBV2 to TRBJ1-2; 7 nucleotides agree with TRBD1. The junction had 10 bases not matched to a gene; V was cut back by 7 bases and J by 8 bases. The V gene's germline CDR1 is SNHLY and CDR2 FYNNEI. The CDR3 extends over 13 amino acids. The CDR3 loop is CASKETGAGGYTF. In nucleotides, the CDR3 is TGTGCCAGCAAAGAAACAGGGGCCGGGGGCTACACCTTC.

J is TRBJ2-7 and V is TRBV29-1; 9 bases agree with TRBD1. J lost 7 bases, V lost 7 bases, and 2 bases had no gene match. CDR3 length: 10 residues. Germline values: CDR1 SQVTM, CDR2 ANQGSEA. CDR3 nucleotide sequence: TGCAGCGGGGACAGGGTTGAGCAGTACTTC. Protein: CSGDRVEQYF.

This clone has a single count. The chain carries TRBV7-9 and TRBJ2-2, with 7 bases fitting TRBD1. CDR1 is SEHNR, CDR2 FQNEAQ, per germline (reference sequence). The CDR3 has 14 amino acids. V was clipped by 11 bases and J by 5 bases; unmatched bases: 11. The CDR3 nucleotides are TGTGCCCGGGAAGAGGGGGCTAGAACCGGGGAGCTGTTTTTT. This sequence encodes CAREEGARTGELFF.

This chain joins TRBV11-1 and TRBJ1-1; D might be TRBD1 (6 bases). The CDR3 has 14 amino acids. Per the germline V gene, CDR1 is SGHAT and CDR2 is FQDESV (reference sequence). V dropped 5 bases and J dropped 1 base, with 11 bases sitting between them. CDR3 bases: TGTGCCAGCAGCACCATGACAGGGAACACTGAAGCTTTCTTT. Its translation: CASSTMTGNTEAFF. The whole variable domain, remainder taken from reference TRBV11-1 and TRBJ1-1, is EAEVAQSPRYKITEKSQAVAFWCDPISGHATLYWYRQILGQGPELLVQFQDESVVDDSQLPKDRFSAERLKGVDSTLKIQPAELGDSAMYLCASSTMTGNTEAFFGQGTRLTVV.

J is TRBJ2-2 and V is TRBV29-1; D possibly corresponds to TRBD1 (5 bases). Between the trimmed V and J ends, which lost 4 bases and 4 bases, there was a span of 13 bases. The CDR3 length is 14 residues. In germline, CDR1 is SQVTM, CDR2 ANQGSEA. The CDR3 is CSVGIGAATGELFF. The CDR3, as DNA: TGCAGCGTTGGAATAGGGGCGGCCACCGGGGAGCTGTTTTTT.

This clone rates as medium-sized. The chain is built from TRBV1 and TRBJ2-7; the table's D call TRBD2 went unverified against the DNA. TRBV1 corresponds to a pseudogene. The CDR3 has 15 amino acids. The CDR3 DNA sequence: TGCACCAGCAGCCACCTACTCGGGAGACCCTACGAGCAGTACTTC. Translation gives CTSSHLLGRPYEQYF.

The chain uses TRBV24-1 and TRBJ2-7, with 10 bases matching TRBD1. Per germline, CDR1 KGHDR and CDR2 SFDVKD. The CDR3 consists of 15 residues. V lost 3 bases to trimming and J lost 3 bases; unmatched junction nucleotides: 4. This CDR3 reads CATSDPGTGVYEQYF. The CDR3 DNA follows: TGTGCCACCAGTGATCCAGGGACAGGGGTCTACGAGCAGTACTTC.

This chain connects TRBV5-1 to TRBJ1-1, with D possibly matching TRBD1 (5 bases). V lost 0 bases and J lost 1, with 13 bases in between. Per germline, CDR1 SGHRS and CDR2 YFSETQ. There are 16 residues in the CDR3. CDR3: CASSLGQGFGNTEAFF. For the CDR3, the DNA is TGCGCCAGCAGCTTGGGGCAGGGTTTCGGGAACACTGAAGCTTTCTTT.

This clone was observed once. V is TRBV29-1 and J is TRBJ2-5; TRBD2 matches at 10 bases. The CDR3 has 14 residues. V lost 6 bases, J lost 1 base, and 5 bases stayed unmatched. Germline V gene data show CDR1 as SQVTM and CDR2 as ANQGSEA. The CDR3 DNA reads as TGCAGCGTCAGAGCGGGAGGGACCCAAGAGACCCAGTACTTC. Encoded protein: CSVRAGGTQETQYF. The full variable domain, completed using reference TRBV29-1 and TRBJ2-5, is SAVISQKPSRDICQRGTSLTIQCQVDSQVTMMFWYRQQPGQSLTLIATANQGSEATYESGFVIDKFPISRPNLTFSTLTVSNMSPEDSSIYLCSVRAGGTQETQYFGPGTRLLVL.

The chain uses TRBV7-9 and TRBJ1-1; D remains unclear. The CDR3 runs to 13 residues. V was cut by 1 base and J by 6 bases, with 9 bases left in between. Per germline, CDR1 SEHNR and CDR2 FQNEAQ (reference sequence). The CDR3 DNA is TGTGCCAGCAGCTTAGGGAGGGCCGCTGAAGCTTTCTTT. Translated, it gives CASSLGRAAEAFF.

The chain is built from TRBV9 and TRBJ1-1; D uncertain. CDR1 and CDR2 from the germline V gene are SGDLS and YYNGEE. V was cut by 2 bases and J by 7 bases, with 9 bases left in between. The CDR3 runs 12 residues. CDR3 loop: CASSVRSSEAFF. The CDR3 nucleotides are TGTGCCAGCAGCGTGCGGTCAAGTGAAGCTTTCTTT.

The rearrangement joins TRBV10-2 to TRBJ2-7; 7 bases are a match to TRBD2. Germline V lookup: CDR1 WSHSY, CDR2 SAAADI. The CDR3 runs to 17 residues. V trimming: 2 bases; J trimming: 3 bases; junction bases outside the gene matches: 13. The CDR3 loop reads CASSEPLRGVYIYEQYF. The CDR3 region has the DNA TGCGCCAGCAGTGAGCCCCTCCGGGGGGTTTATATCTACGAGCAGTACTTC.

The V and J genes are TRBV5-1 and TRBJ2-5, with D possibly TRBD1 on 5 matching bases. Germline V lookup: CDR1 SGHRS, CDR2 YFSETQ. The CDR3 is 17 amino acids. V was trimmed by 1 base and J by 5 bases, leaving 21 bases between them. The CDR3 DNA is TGCGCCAGCAGCTTGTTCGGTTCTAAGGGGAAGATTGAGACCCAGTACTTC. Its translation is CASSLFGSKGKIETQYF. The full variable domain, completed using reference TRBV5-1 and TRBJ2-5, is KAGVTQTPRYLIKTRGQQVTLSCSPISGHRSVSWYQQTPGQGLQFLFEYFSETQRNKGNFPGRFSGRQFSNSRSEMNVSTLELGDSALYLCASSLFGSKGKIETQYFGPGTRLLVL.

This sequence joins TRBV10-3 and TRBJ2-7; perhaps TRBD2 as D (6 bases). The CDR3 sequence is 16 residues long. Trimming took 0 bases from V and 0 from J, leaving 12 bases between them. Germline CDR1 and CDR2: ENHRY and SYGVKD. The CDR3: CAISESGGLVSYEQYF. The CDR3 bases are TGTGCCATCAGTGAGTCGGGAGGCCTCGTCTCCTACGAGCAGTACTTC.

V is TRBV2 and J is TRBJ1-5; no definite D call. Germline-derived CDR1 and CDR2 are SNHLY and FYNNEI. Trimming removed 7 bases from V and 2 bases from J, with 9 bases in between. CDR3 length: 13 residues. CDR3 DNA: TGTGCCAGCAAACTCCCCGGCAATCAGCCCCAGCATTTT. It codes for CASKLPGNQPQHF.

A few counts support this clone. The J gene is TRBJ2-7, the V gene TRBV28; tentatively, D is TRBD1 (6 bases). The V end was cut by 5 bases, the J end by 2 bases, with 13 bases between. The CDR3 is made up of 14 amino acids. Germline loops: CDR1 MDHEN, CDR2 SYDVKM. CDR3 in amino acids: CASSGYRDTYEQYF. The CDR3, as DNA: TGTGCCAGCAGTGGTTACAGGGATACCTACGAGCAGTACTTC.